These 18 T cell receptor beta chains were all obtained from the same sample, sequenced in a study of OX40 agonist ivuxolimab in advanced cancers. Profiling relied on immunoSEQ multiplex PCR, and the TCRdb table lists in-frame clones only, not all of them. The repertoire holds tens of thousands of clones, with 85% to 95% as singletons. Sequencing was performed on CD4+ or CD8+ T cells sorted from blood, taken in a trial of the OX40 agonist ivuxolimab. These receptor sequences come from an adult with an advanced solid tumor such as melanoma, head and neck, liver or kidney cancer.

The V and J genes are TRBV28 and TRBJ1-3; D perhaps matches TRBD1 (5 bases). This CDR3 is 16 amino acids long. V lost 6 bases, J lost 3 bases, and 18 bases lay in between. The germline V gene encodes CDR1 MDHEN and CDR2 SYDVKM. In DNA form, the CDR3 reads TGTGCCAGCAGCACTCCAGGGATGGGCTTTGGAAACACCATATATTTT. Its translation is CASSTPGMGFGNTIYF.

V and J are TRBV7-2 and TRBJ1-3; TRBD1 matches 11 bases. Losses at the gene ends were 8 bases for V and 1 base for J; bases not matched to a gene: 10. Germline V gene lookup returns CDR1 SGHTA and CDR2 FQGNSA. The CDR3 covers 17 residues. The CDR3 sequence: CASSQIGQGASGNTIYF. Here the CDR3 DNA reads TGTGCCAGCTCCCAAATAGGACAGGGGGCGTCTGGAAACACCATATATTTT.

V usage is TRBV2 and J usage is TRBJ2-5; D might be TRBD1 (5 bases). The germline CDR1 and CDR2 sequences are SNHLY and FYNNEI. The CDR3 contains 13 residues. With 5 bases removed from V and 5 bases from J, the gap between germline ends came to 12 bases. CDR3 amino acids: CASSLRGGETQYF. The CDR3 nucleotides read TGTGCCAGCAGTCTTAGGGGTGGGGAGACCCAGTACTTC.

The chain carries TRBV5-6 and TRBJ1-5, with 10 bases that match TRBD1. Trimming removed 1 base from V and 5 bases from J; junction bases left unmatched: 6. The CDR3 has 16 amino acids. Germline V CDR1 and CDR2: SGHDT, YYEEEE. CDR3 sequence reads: CASSLFGTGADQPQHF. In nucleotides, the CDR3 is TGTGCCAGCAGCTTGTTCGGGACAGGGGCCGATCAGCCCCAGCATTTT. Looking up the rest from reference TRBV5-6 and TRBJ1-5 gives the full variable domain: DAGVTQSPTHLIKTRGQQVTLRCSPKSGHDTVSWYQQALGQGPQFIFQYYEEEERQRGNFPDRFSGHQFPNYSSELNVNALLLGDSALYLCASSLFGTGADQPQHFGDGTRLSIL.

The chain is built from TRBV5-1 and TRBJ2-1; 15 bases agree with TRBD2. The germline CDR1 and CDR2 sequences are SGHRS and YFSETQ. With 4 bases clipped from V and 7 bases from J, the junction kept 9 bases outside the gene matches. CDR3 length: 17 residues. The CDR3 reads CASSTGTSGGLLNEQFF. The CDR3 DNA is TGCGCCAGCAGCACCGGGACTAGCGGGGGGCTTTTGAATGAGCAGTTCTTC.

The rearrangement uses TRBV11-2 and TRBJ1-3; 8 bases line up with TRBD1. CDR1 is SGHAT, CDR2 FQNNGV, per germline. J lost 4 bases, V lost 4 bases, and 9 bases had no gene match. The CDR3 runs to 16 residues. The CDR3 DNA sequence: TGTGCCAGCAGCTCTCGAAGGACAGGGATAGGAAACACCATATATTTT. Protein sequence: CASSSRRTGIGNTIYF.

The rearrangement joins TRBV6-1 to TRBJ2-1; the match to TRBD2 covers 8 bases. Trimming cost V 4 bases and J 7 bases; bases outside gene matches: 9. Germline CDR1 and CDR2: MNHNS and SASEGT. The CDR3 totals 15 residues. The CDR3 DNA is TGTGCCAGCAGTGTACGGGGGGGGCGGGGAAATGAGCAGTTCTTC. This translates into CASSVRGGRGNEQFF.

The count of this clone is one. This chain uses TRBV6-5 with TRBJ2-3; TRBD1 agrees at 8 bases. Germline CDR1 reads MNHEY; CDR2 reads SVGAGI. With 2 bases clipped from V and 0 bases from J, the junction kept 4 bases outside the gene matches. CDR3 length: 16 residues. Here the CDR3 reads CASSYQGAPSTDTQYF. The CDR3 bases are TGTGCCAGCAGTTACCAGGGGGCCCCTAGCACAGATACGCAGTATTTT.

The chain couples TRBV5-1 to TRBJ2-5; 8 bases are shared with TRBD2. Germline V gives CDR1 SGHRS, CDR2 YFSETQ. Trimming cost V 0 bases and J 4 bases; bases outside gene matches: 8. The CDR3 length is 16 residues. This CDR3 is CASSLDPGGRGETQYF. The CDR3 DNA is TGCGCCAGCAGCTTGGACCCGGGGGGGAGAGGAGAGACCCAGTACTTC. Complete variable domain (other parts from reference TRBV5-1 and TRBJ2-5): KAGVTQTPRYLIKTRGQQVTLSCSPISGHRSVSWYQQTPGQGLQFLFEYFSETQRNKGNFPGRFSGRQFSNSRSEMNVSTLELGDSALYLCASSLDPGGRGETQYFGPGTRLLVL.

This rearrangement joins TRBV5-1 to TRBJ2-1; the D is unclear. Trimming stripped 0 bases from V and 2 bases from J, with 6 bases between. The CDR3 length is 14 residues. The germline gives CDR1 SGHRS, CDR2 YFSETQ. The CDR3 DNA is TGCGCCAGCAGCTTGGGTATAGCCTACAATGAGCAGTTCTTC. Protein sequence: CASSLGIAYNEQFF.

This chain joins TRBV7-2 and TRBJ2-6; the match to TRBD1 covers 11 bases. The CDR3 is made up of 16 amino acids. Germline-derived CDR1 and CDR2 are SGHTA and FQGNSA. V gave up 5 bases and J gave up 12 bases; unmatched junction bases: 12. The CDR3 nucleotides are TGTGCCAGCAGCAGATACATGGGACAGGGGGACGGCGTCCTGACTTTC. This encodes CASSRYMGQGDGVLTF.

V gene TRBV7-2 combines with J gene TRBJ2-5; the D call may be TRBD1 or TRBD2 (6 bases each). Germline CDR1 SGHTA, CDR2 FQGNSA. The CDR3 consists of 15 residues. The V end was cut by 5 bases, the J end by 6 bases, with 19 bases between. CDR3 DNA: TGTGCCAGCAGCAGGGGTCCGGGGGCCTTGCAGACCCAGTACTTC. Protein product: CASSRGPGALQTQYF. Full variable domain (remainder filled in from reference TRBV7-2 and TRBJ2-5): GAGVSQSPSNKVTEKGKDVELRCDPISGHTALYWYRQSLGQGLEFLIYFQGNSAPDKSGLPSDRFSAERTGGSVSTLTIQRTQQEDSAVYLCASSRGPGALQTQYFGPGTRLLVL.

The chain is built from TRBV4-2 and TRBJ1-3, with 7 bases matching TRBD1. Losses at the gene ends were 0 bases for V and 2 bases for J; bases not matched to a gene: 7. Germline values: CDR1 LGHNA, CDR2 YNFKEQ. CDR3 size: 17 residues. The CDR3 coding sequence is TGTGCCAGCAGCCAAGATCGGACAGGCAACACTGGAAACACCATATATTTT. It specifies CASSQDRTGNTGNTIYF.

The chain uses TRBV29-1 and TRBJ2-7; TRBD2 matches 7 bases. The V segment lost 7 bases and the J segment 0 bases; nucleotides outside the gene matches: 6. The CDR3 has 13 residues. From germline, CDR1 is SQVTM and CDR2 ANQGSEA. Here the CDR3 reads CSGIGEGSYEQYF. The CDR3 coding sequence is TGCAGCGGGATTGGGGAGGGCTCCTACGAGCAGTACTTC.

In nucleotides, the CDR3 is TGTGCCAGCAGTTACTTTGGGGAAGAGGGCTACACCTTC. Its protein is CASSYFGEEGYTF. The genes are TRBV6-6 and TRBJ1-2, with D unclear. Between the trimmed V and J ends, which lost 1 base and 8 bases, there was a span of 11 bases. The CDR3 is 13 residues long. Germline CDR1 MNHNY, CDR2 SVGAGI (reference sequence).

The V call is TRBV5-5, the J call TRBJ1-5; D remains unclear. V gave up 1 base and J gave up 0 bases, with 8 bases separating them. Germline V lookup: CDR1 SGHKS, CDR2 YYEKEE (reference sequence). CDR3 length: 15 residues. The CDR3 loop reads CASSLTEYSNQPQHF. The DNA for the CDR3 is TGTGCCAGCAGCTTGACAGAATATAGCAATCAGCCCCAGCATTTT.

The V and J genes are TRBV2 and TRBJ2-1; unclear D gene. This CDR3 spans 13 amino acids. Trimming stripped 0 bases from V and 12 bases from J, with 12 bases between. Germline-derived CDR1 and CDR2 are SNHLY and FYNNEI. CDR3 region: CASSEARDFGQFF. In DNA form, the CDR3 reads TGTGCCAGCAGTGAAGCGCGAGATTTTGGGCAGTTCTTC.

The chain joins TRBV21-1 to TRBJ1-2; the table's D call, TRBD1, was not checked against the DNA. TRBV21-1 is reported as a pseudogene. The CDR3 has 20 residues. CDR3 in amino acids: CASSSRRWAGPEPGGYGYTF. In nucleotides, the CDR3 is TGTGCCAGCAGCTCTCGACGGTGGGCAGGGCCCGAACCAGGGGGCTATGGCTACACCTTC.